This T cell receptor (beta chain) originates from a study of CD8+ T cells in alopecia areata. Details on this clone: What it recognizes is unknown.

Isolated RNA was reverse transcribed into cDNA used as the sequencing template. Data came from immunoSEQ multiplex PCR; TCRdb stores just in-frame clones and leaves some out. The sample yields fewer than 200,000 clones, around 50% seen once. Treatment in this sample: oral pan-JAK inhibitor, 5-10 mg twice daily. General observations from the study: Researchers say the link of baseline CD8+ expansion to response remains uncertain, with one nonresponder.

The sample in question was CD8+ T cells sorted from blood, obtained at week 24, from a patient treated with tofacitinib. This TCR was recovered from a human donor with alopecia areata.

CDR3 loop: CASYGNEQFF. The DNA for the CDR3 is TGTGCCAGCTACGGCAATGAGCAGTTCTTC. This chain connects TRBV2 to TRBJ2-1; D gene unclear. Germline CDR1 reads SNHLY; CDR2 reads FYNNEI. The CDR3 is 10 amino acids. Trimming shortened V by 8 bases and J by 6 bases, and 5 bases separated the two germline ends. Full variable domain (remainder filled in from reference TRBV2 and TRBJ2-1): EPEVTQTPSHQVTQMGQEVILRCVPISNHLYFYWYRQILGQKVEFLVSFYNNEISEKSEIFDDQFSVERPDGSNFTLKIRSTKLEDSAMYFCASYGNEQFFGPGTRLTVL.